What follows are 30 T cell receptor beta chains derived from one specimen sequenced in a study of T-cell memory formation after mild COVID-19. TCRdb called the 5' RACE reads again in MiXCR, with one record for every CDR3 protein. The data contain roughly 250,000 distinct CDR3 sequences, about 16% of them seen just once; the ten biggest clones take up 3.5%. The sequencing sample was made of PBMCs or a T cell subset sorted from them (not recorded which). Receptor source: a man between 18 and 35 years old who had mild COVID-19 (a few samples of this study predate the infection). Cell type and time point are not known.

There are a few counts of this clonotype. The genes are TRBV6-2 or TRBV6-3 and TRBJ2-7, with a weak D call TRBD1 (6 bases). The CDR3 has 15 amino acids. V lost 0 bases, J lost 2 bases, and 11 bases lay in between. Germline V gene lookup returns CDR1 MNHEY and CDR2 SVGEGT. CDR3 sequence (DNA): TGTGCCAGCAGTTACTCAACAGGGAATCCCTACGAGCAGTACTTC. This encodes CASSYSTGNPYEQYF.

This chain uses TRBV5-5 with TRBJ1-1; D is ambiguous. This CDR3 has 12 amino acids. V lost 2 bases, J lost 7 bases, and 9 bases lay in between. Germline V gene sequence: CDR1 SGHKS, CDR2 YYEKEE (reference sequence). The CDR3 DNA is TGTGCCAGCAGCTTCGGGTTGGTTGAAGCTTTCTTT. Amino acid sequence: CASSFGLVEAFF.

The chain has TRBV7-2 and TRBJ2-4; 8 nucleotides match TRBD2. The J segment lost 0 bases and the V segment lost 1 base, leaving 2 bases of the junction unmatched. The CDR3 has 16 residues. Germline CDR1 SGHTA, CDR2 FQGNSA. In DNA form, the CDR3 reads TGTGCCAGCAGCTTAGTCGGACTAGCAGCCAAAAACATTCAGTACTTC. Protein product: CASSLVGLAAKNIQYF.

The rearrangement joins TRBV7-6 to TRBJ1-6; TRBD1 might be the D (6 bases). Germline CDR1 reads SGHVS; CDR2 reads FNYEAQ. The CDR3 sequence is 15 residues long. V lost 5 bases and J lost 9, with 17 bases in between. The CDR3 DNA reads TGTGCCAGCAGCCCCGACACAGGGTTTTCTTCACCCCTCCACTTT. This encodes CASSPDTGFSSPLHF.

This clonotype occurred a few times. The chain couples TRBV20-1 to TRBJ1-2, with D hard to call. Germline CDR1 and CDR2: DFQATT and SNEGSKA (reference sequence). This CDR3 spans 15 amino acids. Deletions cut 6 bases from V and 2 bases from J, with 19 bases between. This CDR3 is CSATPAEIRNYGYTF. CDR3 nucleotides: TGCAGTGCAACCCCCGCGGAGATAAGAAACTATGGCTACACCTTC.

The chain couples TRBV3-1 to TRBJ2-5; D not certain. Germline CDR1 is LGHDT and CDR2 is YNNKEL (reference sequence). This CDR3 region has 13 residues. Trimming stripped 6 bases from V and 2 bases from J, with 10 bases between. DNA for the CDR3: TGTGCCAGCAGAGATGGGCCTCAAGAGACCCAGTACTTC. Translated: CASRDGPQETQYF.

CDR3 in amino acids: CSVGQGAGQPQHF. The CDR3 region has the DNA TGCAGCGTTGGTCAGGGGGCAGGACAGCCCCAGCATTTT. The chain employs TRBV29-1 and TRBJ1-5; 8 nucleotides agree with TRBD1. V was pared by 4 bases and J by 7 bases, with 6 bases of the junction left unmatched. The CDR3 extends over 13 amino acids. The germline V gene has CDR1 SQVTM and CDR2 ANQGSEA.

Turning to this clonotype: This may be a read error, as it is one base from a much larger clone. The chain employs TRBV5-1 and TRBJ2-2; D is unresolved. Trimming took off 1 base at V and 3 bases at J, with 1 base between the two ends. This CDR3 has 12 amino acids. In germline, CDR1 is SGHRS, CDR2 YFSETQ. CDR3 coding DNA: TGCGCCAGCAGCTTGCACACCGGGGAGCTGTTTTTT. Its translation: CASSLHTGELFF. The full variable domain, with the rest looked up from reference TRBV5-1 and TRBJ2-2, is KAGVTQTPRYLIKTRGQQVTLSCSPISGHRSVSWYQQTPGQGLQFLFEYFSETQRNKGNFPGRFSGRQFSNSRSEMNVSTLELGDSALYLCASSLHTGELFFGEGSRLTVL.

Only a few counts were recorded for this clonotype. The V gene is TRBV10-3, the J gene TRBJ1-2; no clear D gene. This CDR3 has 13 amino acids. The germline V gene encodes CDR1 ENHRY and CDR2 SYGVKD. The V end was cut by 4 bases, the J end by 4 bases, with 10 bases between. CDR3 DNA sequence: TGTGCCATCAGTGCTCGGACGCTCTATGGCTACACCTTC. Amino acid sequence: CAISARTLYGYTF.

This clonotype was detected a few times. V usage is TRBV5-1 and J usage is TRBJ2-1, with 10 bases fitting TRBD2. Germline V gene sequence: CDR1 SGHRS, CDR2 YFSETQ. J gave up 5 bases and V 2 bases, and 4 bases lay outside the gene matches. This CDR3 is built from 15 residues. CDR3 residues: CASSLRGLADNEQFF. The CDR3 DNA is TGCGCCAGCAGCTTACGTGGACTAGCGGACAATGAGCAGTTCTTC.

The table lists this clonotype with a few counts. This chain uses TRBV3-1 with TRBJ2-7; the D gene is possibly TRBD1 (7 bases). Trimming took off 4 bases at V and 2 bases at J, with 21 bases between the two ends. Germline assignment: CDR1 LGHDT and CDR2 YNNKEL (reference sequence). The CDR3 contains 17 residues. The CDR3 spells CASSRSLRGTVPYEQYF. CDR3 DNA: TGTGCCAGCAGCCGAAGCCTGCGCGGGACAGTCCCCTACGAGCAGTACTTC.

This clonotype was picked up many times. The V call is TRBV5-1, the J call TRBJ2-3, with 7 bases lining up with TRBD2. The trim removed 0 bases at V and 6 bases at J, leaving 4 bases unmatched. In germline, CDR1 is SGHRS, CDR2 YFSETQ. The CDR3 contains 14 residues. CDR3 nucleotide sequence: TGCGCCAGCAGCTTGGTCGGGACTACCGATACGCAGTATTTT. It specifies CASSLVGTTDTQYF.

This clonotype has a handful of counts. The genes are TRBV20-1 and TRBJ1-2; D is ambiguous. In germline, CDR1 is DFQATT, CDR2 SNEGSKA (reference sequence). The CDR3 sequence is 13 residues long. V lost 7 bases to trimming and J lost 1 base, with 13 bases between them. The DNA for the CDR3 is TGCAGTGTCCTGATGGGCGGTAACTATGGCTACACCTTC. Its translation is CSVLMGGNYGYTF.

This sequence joins TRBV7-2 and TRBJ2-4; perhaps TRBD1 as D (5 bases). The CDR3 covers 15 residues. V was shortened by 1 base and J by 2 bases, with 9 bases between the two germline ends. The V gene's germline CDR1 is SGHTA and CDR2 FQGNSA. CDR3: CASSLELGPKNIQYF. CDR3 sequence (DNA): TGTGCCAGCAGCTTAGAGTTGGGGCCCAAAAACATTCAGTACTTC.

This clonotype was detected only a few times. Mismatch with germline at one junction end may stem from a read error. The chain couples TRBV12-3 or TRBV12-4 to TRBJ1-2; D ambiguous. CDR3 length: 15 residues. The CDR3 nucleotides read TGTGCCAGCAGCTTAGGAAAAGACGCTTCCTATGGCTACACCTTC. Protein product: CASSLGKDASYGYTF.

The V and J genes are TRBV19 and TRBJ1-1; D is perhaps TRBD1 (6 bases). The V end lost 7 bases, the J end lost 4 bases, and 13 bases lay between the germline ends. CDR1 and CDR2 from the germline V gene are LNHDA and SQIVND (reference sequence). CDR3 length: 13 residues. The CDR3 here is CASTRSGATEAFF. CDR3 DNA sequence: TGTGCCAGTACCCGTTCGGGGGCCACTGAAGCTTTCTTT.

The chain has TRBV20-1 and TRBJ1-2; a weak D match, TRBD1 (5 bases). Trimming stripped 2 bases from V and 2 bases from J, with 9 bases between. The CDR3 covers 13 residues. Germline V gene sequence: CDR1 DFQATT, CDR2 SNEGSKA (reference sequence). CDR3 region: CSARRQSNYGYTF. CDR3 bases: TGCAGTGCTAGAAGACAGTCGAACTATGGCTACACCTTC.

In the case of this clonotype: At one of its ends the junction is not consistent with the germline gene, which may arise from a read error. The chain combines TRBV12-3 or TRBV12-4 with TRBJ2-2; possible D gene TRBD2, 6 bases. This CDR3 is built from 14 residues. DNA for the CDR3: TGTGCCAGCAGTGTAGCGGTGCGGGGCGGGGAGCTGTTTTTT. It yields the protein CASSVAVRGGELFF.

Here the CDR3 DNA reads TGTGCCAGCGGACCATACAGCGGGAACTATGGCTACACCTTC. Translating gives CASGPYSGNYGYTF. This chain connects TRBV6-2 or TRBV6-3 to TRBJ1-2; D gene unclear. The CDR3 is made up of 14 amino acids. The V gene lost 8 bases and the J gene lost 2 bases, with 15 bases spanning the gap. The germline CDR1 and CDR2 sequences are MNHEY and SVGEGT.

This clonotype has more than one count but fewer than ten. The chain joins TRBV5-1 to TRBJ2-5; D is perhaps TRBD2 (6 bases). This CDR3 has 14 amino acids. The V gene lost 4 bases and the J gene lost 4 bases, with 14 bases spanning the gap. Germline V gene sequence: CDR1 SGHRS, CDR2 YFSETQ. CDR3 loop: CASSRETRSETQYF. The CDR3 bases are TGCGCCAGCAGCCGAGAGACTAGGTCAGAGACCCAGTACTTC.

This clonotype has just a few counts. The chain carries TRBV4-1 and TRBJ2-3; 7 bases fit TRBD2. Germline assignment: CDR1 MGHRA and CDR2 YSYEKL. This CDR3 region has 16 residues. Trimming removed 3 bases from V and 0 bases from J; junction bases left unmatched: 6. CDR3 nucleotide sequence: TGCGCCAGCAGCCAGCCAGCGGGGACTAGCACAGATACGCAGTATTTT. This translates into CASSQPAGTSTDTQYF.

V is TRBV6-5 and J is TRBJ2-5, with 8 bases matching TRBD2. Germline assignment: CDR1 MNHEY and CDR2 SVGAGI. CDR3 length: 16 amino acids. Unmatched junction bases numbered 13, after V lost 4 bases and J lost 6 bases. The CDR3 DNA is TGTGCCAGCAGTTCCCTCAGCGGGGGCGGGATGAAGACCCAGTACTTC. This translates into CASSSLSGGGMKTQYF.

The CDR3 DNA sequence: TGTGCCAGCAGCCGCTCAGTGGCAGGGAACACCGGGGAGCTGTTTTTT. Translated, it gives CASSRSVAGNTGELFF. The rearrangement links TRBV7-3 to TRBJ2-2; D is undetermined. Germline assignment: CDR1 SGHTA and CDR2 FQGTGA. V was shortened by 5 bases and J by 1 base, with 14 bases between the two germline ends. CDR3 length: 16 amino acids.

The chain employs TRBV6-5 and TRBJ1-2; TRBD1 matches at 7 bases. With 4 bases clipped from V and 4 bases from J, the junction kept 6 bases outside the gene matches. CDR3 length equals 14 residues. The germline V gene has CDR1 MNHEY and CDR2 SVGAGI. CDR3 protein: CASSLTGLGYGYTF. In nucleotides, the CDR3 is TGTGCCAGCAGTTTGACAGGGTTGGGCTATGGCTACACCTTC.

This chain joins TRBV7-2 and TRBJ1-2, with 8 bases fitting TRBD1. This CDR3 has 14 amino acids. Trimming cost V 3 bases and J 7 bases; bases outside gene matches: 7. Germline V gene sequence: CDR1 SGHTA, CDR2 FQGNSA. The CDR3 DNA reads TGTGCCAGCAGCTTGAACGGGACAGGCGGTGGCTACACCTTC. It specifies CASSLNGTGGGYTF.

This clonotype has at least ten counts. V usage is TRBV6-2 or TRBV6-3 and J usage is TRBJ2-3; no definite D call. Trimming shortened V by 6 bases and J by 7 bases, and 11 bases separated the two germline ends. The length of the CDR3 is 12 residues. Germline CDR1 is MNHEY and CDR2 is SVGEGT. CDR3 loop: CASSHGPYTQYF. The DNA for the CDR3 is TGTGCCAGCAGCCACGGACCTTATACGCAGTATTTT.

This clonotype was counted between two and nine times. This rearrangement joins TRBV7-9 to TRBJ1-1; 10 nucleotides match TRBD1. Germline loops: CDR1 SEHNR, CDR2 FQNEAQ (reference sequence). The CDR3 covers 14 residues. V gave up 5 bases and J gave up 7 bases; unmatched junction bases: 7. CDR3 loop: CASSPGTGENEAFF. The DNA for the CDR3 is TGTGCCAGCAGCCCCGGGACAGGGGAAAATGAAGCTTTCTTT.

V gene TRBV7-9 combines with J gene TRBJ2-1; D is ambiguous. V lost 5 bases, J lost 6 bases, and 17 bases lay in between. CDR3 length: 15 amino acids. In germline, CDR1 is SEHNR, CDR2 FQNEAQ (reference sequence). The CDR3 coding sequence is TGTGCCAGCAGCCCGGCTGGTAACCCAGCCAATGAGCAGTTCTTC. Translation: CASSPAGNPANEQFF.

This clonotype was seen more than once but under ten times. This chain uses TRBV18 with TRBJ1-1; D remains ambiguous. V lost 2 bases, J lost 7 bases, and 11 bases lay in between. Germline CDR1 and CDR2: KGHSH and LQKENI. CDR3 length: 13 amino acids. The CDR3 nucleotides are TGTGCCAGCTCACCAGGAACAGTTAATGAAGCTTTCTTT. It encodes CASSPGTVNEAFF.

This clonotype was observed a handful of times. This rearrangement joins TRBV9 to TRBJ1-3; D gene unclear. The V end lost 0 bases, the J end lost 10 bases, and 11 bases lay between the germline ends. The germline gives CDR1 SGDLS, CDR2 YYNGEE. The CDR3 spans 13 residues. The CDR3 DNA reads TGTGCCAGCAGCGTAGGAGACCGAGGGACCATATATTTT. The encoded protein is CASSVGDRGTIYF. The whole variable domain, remainder taken from reference TRBV9 and TRBJ1-3, is DSGVTQTPKHLITATGQRVTLRCSPRSGDLSVYWYQQSLDQGLQFLIQYYNGEERAKGNILERFSAQQFPDLHSELNLSSLELGDSALYFCASSVGDRGTIYFGEGSWLTVV.